A single sample gave rise to the 2 T cell receptor beta chains below, sequenced in a study of shared clonotypes between healthy human individuals. Assay: immunoSEQ multiplex PCR; the TCRdb copy retains only in-frame clones and omits some. The top ten hold less than 50% of the sample, which has just over 95,000 clones, about two thirds seen once. The sample comprised memory CD8+ T cells sorted from blood. Subset noted: CD45RO+ cells pooled with CCR7-negative TemRA cells. The receptor source for this set is a man aged 30-40 years in good health.

The rearrangement links TRBV5-1 to TRBJ2-2, with 15 bases matching TRBD2. J lost 5 bases, V lost 4 bases, and 12 bases had no gene match. This CDR3 has 19 residues. The germline V gene has CDR1 SGHRS and CDR2 YFSETQ. The CDR3 loop reads CASSGGTAGLAGGTGELFF. The CDR3 DNA reads TGCGCCAGCAGCGGCGGGACTGCGGGACTAGCGGGAGGTACCGGGGAGCTGTTTTTT.

The chain joins TRBV27 to TRBJ1-5; D possibly corresponds to TRBD1 (5 bases). This CDR3 is built from 13 residues. Deletions cut 2 bases from V and 5 bases from J, with 7 bases between. Germline V gives CDR1 MNHEY, CDR2 SMNVEV (reference sequence). CDR3 region: CASSLGAYQPQHF. In nucleotides, the CDR3 is TGTGCCAGCAGTTTAGGGGCCTATCAGCCCCAGCATTTT.